These 8 T cell receptor beta chains share one sample of origin, sequenced in a study of CD8 T cells in Susac syndrome. It was with random hexamers that 0.5 to 1 ug RNA was reverse transcribed. TCRdb used MiXCR to reprocess the immunoSEQ multiplex PCR reads, holding one entry per CDR3 protein. The data hold 170,000 or so distinct CDR3 sequences, with approximately 95% observed a single time. Sequencing was done on a sample of CD8+ T cells from PBMCs. These receptors originate from a human donor with multiple sclerosis.

This chain links TRBV4-1 with TRBJ2-7; maybe TRBD2 (5 bases). V gave up 0 bases and J gave up 0 bases, with 12 bases separating them. The CDR3 totals 16 residues. Germline V gene sequence: CDR1 MGHRA, CDR2 YSYEKL. CDR3 amino acids: CASSQEDSNPSYEQYF. As DNA, the CDR3 is TGCGCCAGCAGCCAAGAGGACTCGAACCCCTCCTACGAGCAGTACTTC.

This sequence joins TRBV29-1 and TRBJ2-2; no clear D gene. The germline V and J ends were trimmed by 3 bases and 6 bases, with 11 bases remaining between them. Germline CDR1 is SQVTM and CDR2 is ANQGSEA. The CDR3 has 13 amino acids. CDR3 protein: CSVELYGPGELFF. CDR3 nucleotide sequence: TGCAGCGTTGAGTTATATGGCCCCGGGGAGCTGTTTTTT.

The chain couples TRBV7-9 to TRBJ2-1; weak D call: TRBD2 (5 bases). The CDR3 totals 14 residues. V was clipped by 5 bases and J by 8 bases, with 16 bases between them. The germline gives CDR1 SEHNR, CDR2 FQNEAQ (reference sequence). CDR3 amino acids: CASSPRLLRDEQFF. Written as DNA, the CDR3 is TGTGCCAGCAGCCCCCGACTACTAAGGGATGAGCAGTTCTTC.

The chain carries TRBV3-1 and TRBJ2-3; 10 nucleotides agree with TRBD1. Losses at the gene ends were 2 bases for V and 3 bases for J; bases not matched to a gene: 2. Germline V CDR1 and CDR2: LGHDT, YNNKEL (reference sequence). The CDR3 runs 15 residues. CDR3 nucleotide sequence: TGTGCCAGCAGCCAAAGGGACAGGGGTACAGATACGCAGTATTTT. As protein: CASSQRDRGTDTQYF.

The chain couples TRBV4-1 to TRBJ1-3; D gene unclear. Trimming pared 3 bases from V and 0 bases from J, leaving 9 bases between. Germline CDR1 reads MGHRA; CDR2 reads YSYEKL. The CDR3 loop spans 15 amino acids. CDR3 DNA: TGCGCCAGCAGCCAGGGCCCAAACTCTGGAAACACCATATATTTT. It codes for CASSQGPNSGNTIYF.

This clonotype was seen a handful of times. This sequence joins TRBV29-1 and TRBJ1-1; no reliable D call. This CDR3 is built from 10 residues. V dropped 5 bases and J dropped 0 bases, with 1 base sitting between them. Germline V gene sequence: CDR1 SQVTM, CDR2 ANQGSEA. CDR3 nucleotide sequence: TGCAGCGTTATGAACACTGAAGCTTTCTTT. The encoded protein is CSVMNTEAFF. The whole variable domain, filled in from reference TRBV29-1 and TRBJ1-1, reads SAVISQKPSRDICQRGTSLTIQCQVDSQVTMMFWYRQQPGQSLTLIATANQGSEATYESGFVIDKFPISRPNLTFSTLTVSNMSPEDSSIYLCSVMNTEAFFGQGTRLTVV.

The chain joins TRBV14 to TRBJ2-1, with TRBD2 identical over 7 bases. CDR1 and CDR2 from the germline V gene are SGHDN and FVKESK. V lost 0 bases and J lost 5; bases outside the gene matches: 7. The CDR3 sequence is 16 residues long. The CDR3 region has the DNA TGTGCCAGCAGCCAAGATCGGGCGGGAGTAGACAATGAGCAGTTCTTC. Translated: CASSQDRAGVDNEQFF.

This chain uses TRBV4-1 with TRBJ1-1; no reliable D call. The length of the CDR3 is 15 residues. From germline, CDR1 is MGHRA and CDR2 YSYEKL. The V and J ends lost 2 bases and 3 bases respectively, with 13 bases between them. CDR3 loop: CASSQQRSGDTEAFF. CDR3 DNA: TGCGCCAGCAGCCAACAACGGTCTGGGGACACTGAAGCTTTCTTT.